This T cell receptor beta chain derives from a study of blood T cell repertoires in COVID-19. The table came from immunoSEQ multiplex PCR; TCRdb's copy has only in-frame clones and leaves some out. The sample gives around 72,000 clones, 70% to 85% of which show up once; 1.8% is in the top ten. The CDR3 has 14 amino acids. Sequencing was done on a sample of peripheral blood. The genes are TRBV21-1 and TRBJ2-7; the table's D call, TRBD1, has no DNA check behind it. TRBV21-1 is marked as a pseudogene. The sequence was obtained from a woman aged 60-70 years with acute or convalescent COVID-19. CDR3 DNA: TGTGCCAGCAGCACACGGACAGTTTCCTACGAGCAGTACTTC. Protein: CASSTRTVSYEQYF.